This T cell receptor beta chain was obtained from a study of T cells in Graves' hyperthyroidism and ophthalmopathy. Study at large: Peripheral blood was drawn at first diagnosis, prior to all treatment. Study observations and caveats: Ophthalmopathy cases were set apart from stable hyperthyroidism by a 13 V-J model. In blood, most of the thyroid clonotypes expanded above 0.001 were also present.

Regions amplified from RNA transcripts were the TCR beta CDR3 regions. TCR CDR3 regions were first amplified by RT-PCR with HTBI primers. TCRdb redid the calling of the multiplex PCR reads with MiXCR, one entry per CDR3 protein. The top ten hold less than 20% of the sample, which has around 690,000 distinct CDR3 sequences, roughly 17% seen once. Concerning this clonotype: Its antigen is unknown. A much bigger clone sits one base away, suggesting this may be a read error.

The V gene lost 0 bases and the J gene lost 5 bases, with 14 bases spanning the gap. This CDR3 spans 16 amino acids. Germline lookup yields CDR1 LGHDT and CDR2 YNNKEL (reference sequence). Sequenced material: blood. The source is a man aged 45-60 years with Graves' hyperthyroidism. J is TRBJ2-1 and V is TRBV3-1; a weak D match, TRBD1 (6 bases). CDR3 sequence: CASSQEGPDRHNEQFF. CDR3 bases: TGTGCCAGCAGCCAAGAAGGCCCGGACAGACACAATGAGCAGTTCTTC.